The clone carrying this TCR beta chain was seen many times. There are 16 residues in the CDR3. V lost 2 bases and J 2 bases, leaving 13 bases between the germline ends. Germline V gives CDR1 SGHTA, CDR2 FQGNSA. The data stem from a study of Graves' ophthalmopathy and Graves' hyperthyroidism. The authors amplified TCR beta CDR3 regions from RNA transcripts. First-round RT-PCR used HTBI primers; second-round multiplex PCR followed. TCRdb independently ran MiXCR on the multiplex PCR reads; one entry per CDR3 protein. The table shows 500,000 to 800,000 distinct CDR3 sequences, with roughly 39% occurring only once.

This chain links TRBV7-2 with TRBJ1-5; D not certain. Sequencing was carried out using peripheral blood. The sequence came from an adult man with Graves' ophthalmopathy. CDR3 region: CASSLLPLNGNQPQHF. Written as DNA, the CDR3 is TGTGCCAGCAGCTTATTACCGCTGAACGGCAATCAGCCCCAGCATTTT. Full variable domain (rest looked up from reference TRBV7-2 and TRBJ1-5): GAGVSQSPSNKVTEKGKDVELRCDPISGHTALYWYRQSLGQGLEFLIYFQGNSAPDKSGLPSDRFSAERTGGSVSTLTIQRTQQEDSAVYLCASSLLPLNGNQPQHFGDGTRLSIL.